One and the same sample provided the 29 T cell receptor beta chains below, sequenced in a study of blood T cell repertoires in COVID-19. Produced via immunoSEQ multiplex PCR; TCRdb's table is partial and in-frame only. Of hundreds of thousands of clones listed, about nine tenths are singletons. The source material was PBMCs or T cells enriched from blood (not recorded which). The receptors were sampled from a man aged 55 to 69 who had recovered from COVID-19.

J is TRBJ1-6 and V is TRBV10-3; 8 bases agree with TRBD1. The CDR3 has 16 amino acids. Germline CDR1 and CDR2: ENHRY and SYGVKD. The V and J ends lost 7 bases and 14 bases, in that order; junction bases with no gene match: 19. The CDR3 here is CAIKGETGANRESLHF. DNA of the CDR3: TGTGCCATCAAGGGGGAGACAGGGGCGAACCGGGAGTCCCTCCACTTT.

This clone was seen more than once but under ten times. The chain carries TRBV3-1 (or the pseudogene TRBV3-2) and TRBJ1-5; D is unresolved. The CDR3 runs 15 residues. The germline V and J ends were trimmed by 0 bases and 9 bases, with 15 bases remaining between them. The germline V gene encodes CDR1 LGHDT and CDR2 YNNKEL (reference sequence). The CDR3 sequence: CASSQDSTGAWPQHF. In DNA form, the CDR3 reads TGTGCCAGCAGCCAAGATTCCACGGGAGCTTGGCCCCAGCATTTT.

The V and J genes are TRBV15 and TRBJ2-1, with a possible D match to TRBD2 (5 bases). Trimming stripped 2 bases from V and 10 bases from J, with 15 bases between. CDR3 size: 14 residues. CDR1 is LNHNV and CDR2 is YYDKDF in the germline V gene (reference sequence). CDR3 DNA: TGTGCCACCAGCAGAAAGCCAGGAAGGGAGGAGCAGTTCTTC. Translated: CATSRKPGREEQFF.

The V gene is TRBV11-2, the J gene TRBJ2-5; TRBD2 aligns across 7 bases. Germline V gene data show CDR1 as SGHAT and CDR2 as FQNNGV. V shed 5 bases, J shed 5 bases, and the junction held 14 bases outside the gene matches. This CDR3 spans 16 amino acids. CDR3 nucleotides: TGTGCCAGCAGCCGAGGGTGGCGGGGGAACGGGGAGACCCAGTACTTC. Its translation is CASSRGWRGNGETQYF.

CDR3 nucleotides: TGTGCCAGCAGTGAGGGTCAGGGGGTAAACACCGGGGAGCTGTTTTTT. Its protein is CASSEGQGVNTGELFF. This chain uses TRBV6-1 with TRBJ2-2; 7 nucleotides match TRBD1. The trim removed 3 bases at V and 2 bases at J, leaving 6 bases unmatched. The CDR3 totals 16 residues. Germline values: CDR1 MNHNS, CDR2 SASEGT.

The chain employs TRBV27 and TRBJ2-7, with 10 bases that match TRBD1. CDR1 and CDR2 from the germline V gene are MNHEY and SMNVEV (reference sequence). J gave up 5 bases and V 6 bases, and 16 bases lay outside the gene matches. CDR3 size: 17 residues. The DNA for the CDR3 is TGTGCCAGCAGGCCTCGGGGAGGGGACAGGGGATCCCACGAGCAGTACTTC. It specifies CASRPRGGDRGSHEQYF.

This rearrangement joins TRBV29-1 to TRBJ2-1; D may be TRBD2 (6 bases). The CDR3 sequence is 13 residues long. The germline gives CDR1 SQVTM, CDR2 ANQGSEA. Trimming pared 7 bases from V and 9 bases from J, leaving 19 bases between. The CDR3, as DNA: TGCAGCGCGAAGACTAGGGGAATAGGTGAGCAGTTCTTC. It yields the protein CSAKTRGIGEQFF.

The rearrangement links TRBV27 to TRBJ2-3, with D possibly matching TRBD2 (6 bases). The CDR3 contains 18 residues. The V gene lost 0 bases and the J gene lost 6 bases, with 22 bases spanning the gap. Germline V gene data show CDR1 as MNHEY and CDR2 as SMNVEV (reference sequence). The CDR3 DNA is TGTGCCAGCAGTTTATCTGTACCTCGGTTAGCGGCTGAGGATACGCAGTATTTT. It encodes CASSLSVPRLAAEDTQYF.

The rearrangement uses TRBV3-1 (or the pseudogene TRBV3-2) and TRBJ1-4; 10 positions agree with TRBD1. J gave up 2 bases and V 4 bases, and 16 bases lay outside the gene matches. The CDR3 totals 20 residues. Germline V gives CDR1 LGHDT, CDR2 YNNKEL (reference sequence). CDR3: CASSPTLGQGGLGTNEKLFF. DNA of the CDR3: TGTGCCAGCAGCCCCACTCTTGGACAGGGGGGACTAGGGACTAATGAAAAACTGTTTTTT.

The chain couples TRBV2 to TRBJ2-2, with D perhaps TRBD1 (5 bases). Germline-derived CDR1 and CDR2 are SNHLY and FYNNEI. The CDR3 is made up of 13 amino acids. V lost 6 bases and J 6 bases, leaving 11 bases between the germline ends. The CDR3 DNA is TGTGCCAGCAGGCAGGGTGGGCCCGGGGAGCTGTTTTTT. Its translation: CASRQGGPGELFF.

This clone was counted once. The chain combines TRBV28 with TRBJ2-1; 8 positions match TRBD2. Germline V CDR1 and CDR2: MDHEN, SYDVKM. J was trimmed by 5 bases and V by 6 bases; bases with no gene match: 9. The CDR3 covers 15 residues. The CDR3, as DNA: TGTGCCAGCAGCTCAAGCGGGAGTACAGACAATGAGCAGTTCTTC. Translated: CASSSSGSTDNEQFF.

The V gene is TRBV27, the J gene TRBJ2-3; the match to TRBD2 covers 15 bases. The CDR3 is 20 residues long. J gave up 1 base and V 0 bases, and 8 bases lay outside the gene matches. From germline, CDR1 is MNHEY and CDR2 SMNVEV (reference sequence). This CDR3 is CASSLSTGTSGRPGTDTQYF. The CDR3 region has the DNA TGTGCCAGCAGTTTATCGACCGGGACTAGCGGGAGGCCGGGCACAGATACGCAGTATTTT.

V gene TRBV27 combines with J gene TRBJ2-1; D perhaps matches TRBD1 (5 bases). This CDR3 is 15 amino acids long. The V end lost 2 bases, the J end lost 2 bases, and 10 bases lay between the germline ends. In germline, CDR1 is MNHEY, CDR2 SMNVEV (reference sequence). The DNA of the CDR3 is TGTGCCAGCAGTTTAGGAAGGGGCCCCTACAATGAGCAGTTCTTC. This gives the protein CASSLGRGPYNEQFF.

V and J are TRBV2 and TRBJ1-2, with D unclear. CDR3 length equals 14 residues. Germline V gene data show CDR1 as SNHLY and CDR2 as FYNNEI. The V end was cut by 5 bases, the J end by 5 bases, with 15 bases between. The DNA for the CDR3 is TGTGCCAGCAGTTTCGGAGGGTCTCGGTATGGCTACACCTTC. Translating gives CASSFGGSRYGYTF.

This chain connects TRBV24-1 to TRBJ2-7, with 7 nucleotides matching TRBD2. The germline V gene encodes CDR1 KGHDR and CDR2 SFDVKD. This CDR3 is built from 14 residues. V lost 11 bases and J lost 3; bases outside the gene matches: 12. The CDR3 is CAKARAAGDYEQYF. The CDR3 coding sequence is TGTGCCAAAGCAAGGGCGGCGGGGGACTACGAGCAGTACTTC.

V gene TRBV18 combines with J gene TRBJ2-1, with D uncertain. This CDR3 region has 12 residues. The V gene lost 3 bases and the J gene lost 3 bases, with 3 bases spanning the gap. The germline V gene has CDR1 KGHSH and CDR2 LQKENI. The DNA of the CDR3 is TGTGCCAGCTCACCCCGCTACAATGAGCAGTTCTTC. Its translation is CASSPRYNEQFF.

CDR3 region: CASVLMGQGARNTEAFF. Here the CDR3 DNA reads TGTGCCAGCGTTCTAATGGGACAGGGGGCGCGGAACACTGAAGCTTTCTTT. The J gene is TRBJ1-1, the V gene TRBV2, with 12 bases that match TRBD1. There are 17 residues in the CDR3. CDR1 is SNHLY and CDR2 is FYNNEI in the germline V gene. With V trimmed by 8 bases and J by 1 base, 11 bases remained unmatched. Full variable domain (remainder filled in from reference TRBV2 and TRBJ1-1): EPEVTQTPSHQVTQMGQEVILRCVPISNHLYFYWYRQILGQKVEFLVSFYNNEISEKSEIFDDQFSVERPDGSNFTLKIRSTKLEDSAMYFCASVLMGQGARNTEAFFGQGTRLTVV.

The rearrangement joins TRBV11-2 to TRBJ2-7; weak D call: TRBD2 (5 bases). This CDR3 is 13 amino acids long. The ends were cut back, 0 bases at V and 5 bases at J, with 8 bases in the middle. Germline V gives CDR1 SGHAT, CDR2 FQNNGV. The CDR3 nucleotides are TGTGCCAGCAGCTTAGATATGAGGGACGAGCAGTACTTC. The encoded protein is CASSLDMRDEQYF. The full variable domain, with the rest looked up from reference TRBV11-2 and TRBJ2-7, is EAGVAQSPRYKIIEKRQSVAFWCNPISGHATLYWYQQILGQGPKLLIQFQNNGVVDDSQLPKDRFSAERLKGVDSTLKIQPAKLEDSAVYLCASSLDMRDEQYFGPGTRLTVT.

In this sample, this clone turned up a few times. The rearrangement uses TRBV4-1 and TRBJ2-7; 14 bases map to TRBD2. Germline CDR1 is MGHRA and CDR2 is YSYEKL. This CDR3 spans 15 amino acids. The V gene end was trimmed by 3 bases and the J gene end by 6 bases; junction bases not matched to a gene: 4. The DNA of the CDR3 is TGCGCCAGCAGCCAGACTAGCGGGAGGGTTAGCGAGCAGTACTTC. Translation gives CASSQTSGRVSEQYF.

V usage is TRBV7-9 and J usage is TRBJ2-1; TRBD2 agrees at 7 bases. The CDR3 has 15 amino acids. From germline, CDR1 is SEHNR and CDR2 FQNEAQ (reference sequence). With V trimmed by 5 bases and J by 6 bases, 10 bases remained unmatched. The CDR3 spells CASSPTSGAGNEQFF. The CDR3 bases are TGTGCCAGCAGCCCCACGAGCGGGGCGGGCAATGAGCAGTTCTTC. Drawing the rest from reference TRBV7-9 and TRBJ2-1, the complete variable domain is DTGVSQNPRHKITKRGQNVTFRCDPISEHNRLYWYRQTLGQGPEFLTYFQNEAQLEKSRLLSDRFSAERPKGSFSTLEIQRTEQGDSAMYLCASSPTSGAGNEQFFGPGTRLTVL.

V gene TRBV5-4 combines with J gene TRBJ1-1, with 8 nucleotides matching TRBD1. The J segment lost 7 bases and the V segment lost 1 base, leaving 9 bases of the junction unmatched. The CDR3 sequence is 15 residues long. Germline CDR1 is SGHNT and CDR2 is YYREEE (reference sequence). The CDR3 nucleotides read TGTGCCAGCAGCTTGTTCGAACAGGGGGGGCTTGAAGCTTTCTTT. Translation: CASSLFEQGGLEAFF.

The rearrangement links TRBV6-5 to TRBJ2-1; 7 nucleotides line up with TRBD2. With V trimmed by 4 bases and J by 5 bases, 8 bases remained unmatched. Germline V gene sequence: CDR1 MNHEY, CDR2 SVGAGI. The CDR3 runs 15 residues. The CDR3 region is CASSLLAVGNNEQFF. CDR3 coding DNA: TGTGCCAGCAGTTTGCTAGCGGTAGGCAACAATGAGCAGTTCTTC.

V and J are TRBV30 and TRBJ1-2; tentatively, D is TRBD1 (5 bases). Trimming stripped 2 bases from V and 5 bases from J, with 12 bases between. Germline V lookup: CDR1 GTSNPN, CDR2 SVGIG (reference sequence). This CDR3 contains 13 residues. Written as DNA, the CDR3 is TGTGCCTGGAGTTCAGGGTTGATGTATGGCTACACCTTC. Encoded protein: CAWSSGLMYGYTF. Full variable domain (missing parts from reference TRBV30 and TRBJ1-2): SQTIHQWPATLVQPVGSPLSLECTVEGTSNPNLYWYRQAAGRGLQLLFYSVGIGQISSEVPQNLSASRPQDRQFILSSKKLLLSDSGFYLCAWSSGLMYGYTFGSGTRLTVV.

This clone has only a few counts. This chain links TRBV18 with TRBJ2-2; 7 bases match TRBD2. V gave up 2 bases and J gave up 4 bases; unmatched junction bases: 7. The CDR3 loop spans 16 amino acids. Germline assignment: CDR1 KGHSH and CDR2 LQKENI. CDR3 loop: CASSPVLGGSTGELFF. DNA of the CDR3: TGTGCCAGCTCACCAGTCCTCGGGGGGAGCACCGGGGAGCTGTTTTTT.

The rearrangement joins TRBV5-5 to TRBJ2-7; a weak D match, TRBD2 (5 bases). CDR1 and CDR2 (germline): SGHKS, YYEKEE (reference sequence). The CDR3 sequence is 15 residues long. V shed 4 bases and J shed 5 bases, with 19 bases lying between them. In DNA, the CDR3 is TGTGCCAGCAGCCTTTCCGGGCCTAGCCGCAACGAGCAGTACTTC. Protein: CASSLSGPSRNEQYF.

This rearrangement joins TRBV4-3 to TRBJ2-7; D perhaps matches TRBD1 (5 bases). The germline V gene encodes CDR1 LGHNA and CDR2 YSLEER. This CDR3 spans 16 amino acids. Between the trimmed V and J ends, which lost 0 bases and 1 base, there was a span of 13 bases. Written as DNA, the CDR3 is TGCGCCAGCAGCCAAGATTATGTAGCAGGGTCCTACGAGCAGTACTTC. This codes for CASSQDYVAGSYEQYF.

The rearrangement links TRBV28 to TRBJ1-4; 7 bases are shared with TRBD1. Germline lookup yields CDR1 MDHEN and CDR2 SYDVKM. After removal of 5 bases from V and 0 bases from J, the junction contained 6 bases not matched to a gene. This CDR3 is 16 amino acids long. The CDR3 nucleotides read TGTGCCAGCAGTCGGACAGGAGGTGCAACTAATGAAAAACTGTTTTTT. It specifies CASSRTGGATNEKLFF.

In this sample, this clone turned up once. V gene TRBV27 combines with J gene TRBJ1-2, with 9 nucleotides matching TRBD1. From germline, CDR1 is MNHEY and CDR2 SMNVEV (reference sequence). The CDR3 totals 12 residues. The ends lost 6 bases at V and 4 bases at J; junction bases unmatched: 0. In DNA form, the CDR3 reads TGTGCCAGCAGGGGACAGGGCTATGGCTACACCTTC. Protein: CASRGQGYGYTF.

As DNA, the CDR3 is TGTGCCAGCAGTTACGGCGGTAACACAGATACGCAGTATTTT. Amino acids: CASSYGGNTDTQYF. The chain carries TRBV6-2 or TRBV6-3 and TRBJ2-3; the D is unclear. This CDR3 has 14 amino acids. The ends were cut back, 2 bases at V and 2 bases at J, with 8 bases in the middle. The V gene's germline CDR1 is MNHEY and CDR2 SVGEGT.